This T cell receptor (beta chain) emerged from a study of a mutant IDH1 vaccine in newly diagnosed glioma. Study as a whole: Treated patients were around 62% male, roughly 40% female, mean age about 43 years. Prior therapy was radiotherapy, temozolomide, or both; most received both.

Repertoires were generated with immunoSEQ multiplex PCR, while TCRdb's copy carries only in-frame clones and drops some. The sample has tens of thousands of clones, roughly 80% seen once. As to time point: baseline, week 1 (first vaccination visit). The treatment denotes: pre-vaccination baseline after standard-of-care therapy. New WHO grade 3 or 4 astrocytomas that were IDH1-mutant and ATRX-lost had been found in donors. CDR3 length equals 14 residues. The V and J ends lost 10 bases and 7 bases respectively, with 20 bases between them. CDR1 and CDR2 (germline): WSHSY, SAAADI. The V call is TRBV10-2, the J call TRBJ2-1; TRBD2 might be the D (6 bases). The sequence derives from a woman between 35 and 50 years old with glioma. The sequences come from PBMCs, collected from a glioma patient treated with radiotherapy, temozolomide or both. The CDR3 sequence is CATNRGLPLNEQFF. The CDR3 DNA reads TGCGCCACCAACCGGGGACTTCCTCTGAATGAGCAGTTCTTC.